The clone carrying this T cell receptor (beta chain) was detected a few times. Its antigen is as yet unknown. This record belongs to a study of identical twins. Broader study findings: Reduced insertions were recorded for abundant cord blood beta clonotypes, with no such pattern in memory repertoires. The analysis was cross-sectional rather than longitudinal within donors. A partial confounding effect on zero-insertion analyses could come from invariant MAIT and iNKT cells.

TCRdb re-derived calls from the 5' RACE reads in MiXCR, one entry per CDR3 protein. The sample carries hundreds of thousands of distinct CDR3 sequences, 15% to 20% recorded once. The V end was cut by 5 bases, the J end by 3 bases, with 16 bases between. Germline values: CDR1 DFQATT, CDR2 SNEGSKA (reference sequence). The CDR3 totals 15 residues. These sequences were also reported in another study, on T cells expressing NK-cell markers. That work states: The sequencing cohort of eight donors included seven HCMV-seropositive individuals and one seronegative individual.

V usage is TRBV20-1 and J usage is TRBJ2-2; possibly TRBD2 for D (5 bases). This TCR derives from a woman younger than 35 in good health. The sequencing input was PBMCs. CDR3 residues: CSARPSGYDTGELFF. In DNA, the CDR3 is TGCAGTGCTCGCCCATCGGGATACGACACCGGGGAGCTGTTTTTT.